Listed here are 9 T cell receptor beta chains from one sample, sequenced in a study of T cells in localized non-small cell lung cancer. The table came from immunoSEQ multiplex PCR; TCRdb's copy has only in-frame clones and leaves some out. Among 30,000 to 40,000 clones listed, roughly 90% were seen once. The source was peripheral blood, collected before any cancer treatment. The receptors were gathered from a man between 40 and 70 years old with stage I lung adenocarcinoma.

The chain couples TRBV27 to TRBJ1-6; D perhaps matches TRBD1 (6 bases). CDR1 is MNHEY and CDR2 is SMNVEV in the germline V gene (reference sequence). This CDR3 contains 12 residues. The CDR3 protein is CATRGGESPLHF. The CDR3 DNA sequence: TGTGCGACACGGGGGGGCGAATCACCCCTCCACTTT.

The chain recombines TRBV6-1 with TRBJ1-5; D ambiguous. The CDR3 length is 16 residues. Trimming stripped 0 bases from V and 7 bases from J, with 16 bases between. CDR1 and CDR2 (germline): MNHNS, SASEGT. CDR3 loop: CASSEARNRLSQPQHF. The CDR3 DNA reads TGTGCCAGCAGTGAAGCACGGAACCGCCTTTCCCAGCCCCAGCATTTT.

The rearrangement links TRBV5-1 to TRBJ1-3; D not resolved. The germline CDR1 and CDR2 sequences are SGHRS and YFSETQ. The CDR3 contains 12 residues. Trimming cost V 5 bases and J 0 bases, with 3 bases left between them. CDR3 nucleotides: TGCGCCAGCAGAGGCTCTGGAAACACCATATATTTT. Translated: CASRGSGNTIYF.

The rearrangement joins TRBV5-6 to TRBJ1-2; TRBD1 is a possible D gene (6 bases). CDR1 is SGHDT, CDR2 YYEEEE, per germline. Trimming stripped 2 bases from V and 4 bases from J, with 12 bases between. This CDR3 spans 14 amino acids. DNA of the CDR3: TGTGCCAGCAGCTTTCAGGGGCTCTCCTATGGCTACACCTTC. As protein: CASSFQGLSYGYTF.

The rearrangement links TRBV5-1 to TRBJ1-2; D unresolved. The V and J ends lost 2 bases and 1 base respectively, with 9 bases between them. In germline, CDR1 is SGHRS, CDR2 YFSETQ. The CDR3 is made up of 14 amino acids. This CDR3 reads CASSFGLVNYGYTF. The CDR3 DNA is TGCGCCAGCAGCTTTGGACTGGTTAACTATGGCTACACCTTC.

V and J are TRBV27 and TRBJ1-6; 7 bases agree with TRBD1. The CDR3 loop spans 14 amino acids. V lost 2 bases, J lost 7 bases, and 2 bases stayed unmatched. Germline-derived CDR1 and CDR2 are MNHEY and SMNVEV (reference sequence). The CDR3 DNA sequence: TGTGCCAGCAGTTTAGGACAGGTCAATTCACCCCTCCACTTT. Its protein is CASSLGQVNSPLHF.

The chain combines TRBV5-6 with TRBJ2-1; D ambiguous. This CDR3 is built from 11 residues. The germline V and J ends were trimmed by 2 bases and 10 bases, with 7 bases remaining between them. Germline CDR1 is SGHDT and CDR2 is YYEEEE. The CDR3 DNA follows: TGTGCCAGCAGCTTACTGGTGGAGCAGTTCTTC. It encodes CASSLLVEQFF.

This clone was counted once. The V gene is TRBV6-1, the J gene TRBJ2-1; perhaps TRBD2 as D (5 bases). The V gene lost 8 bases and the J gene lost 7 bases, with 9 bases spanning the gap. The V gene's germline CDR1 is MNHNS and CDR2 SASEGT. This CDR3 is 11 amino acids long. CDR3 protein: CASAGWNEQFF. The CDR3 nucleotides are TGTGCCAGCGCGGGTTGGAATGAGCAGTTCTTC.

This CDR3 is CASSVAPGGYHEQYF. The CDR3 DNA reads TGTGCCAGCAGCGTAGCCCCTGGAGGGTACCACGAGCAGTACTTC. This chain connects TRBV9 to TRBJ2-7, with a tentative D call TRBD2 (6 bases). The germline V gene encodes CDR1 SGDLS and CDR2 YYNGEE. The V end was cut by 0 bases, the J end by 5 bases, with 15 bases between. The CDR3 spans 15 residues.